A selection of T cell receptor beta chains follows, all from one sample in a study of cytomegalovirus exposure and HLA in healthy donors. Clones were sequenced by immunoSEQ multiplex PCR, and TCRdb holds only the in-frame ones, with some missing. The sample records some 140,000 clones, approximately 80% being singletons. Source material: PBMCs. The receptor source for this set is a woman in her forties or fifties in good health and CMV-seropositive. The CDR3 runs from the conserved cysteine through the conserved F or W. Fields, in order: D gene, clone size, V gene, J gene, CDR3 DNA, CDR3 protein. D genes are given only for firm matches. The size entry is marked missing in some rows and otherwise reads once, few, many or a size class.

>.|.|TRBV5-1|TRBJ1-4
TGCGCCAGCAGCTTGGTTGAGGGAGTGGAACTGTTTTTT
CASSLVEGVELFF
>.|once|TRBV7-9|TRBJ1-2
TGTGCCAGCAGCTTCGACAGCAACTATGGCTACACCTTC
CASSFDSNYGYTF
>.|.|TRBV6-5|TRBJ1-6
TGTGCCAGCAGTTACGCCCCCGGGGAGAATTCACCCCTCCACTTT
CASSYAPGENSPLHF
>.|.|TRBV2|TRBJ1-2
TGTGCCAGCACTCAAGGGACAACTGGTTATGGCTACACCTTC
CASTQGTTGYGYTF
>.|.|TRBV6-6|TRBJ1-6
TGTGCCAGCAGACAGGGAACTAATTCACCCCTCCACTTT
CASRQGTNSPLHF
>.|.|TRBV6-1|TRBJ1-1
TGTGCCGGCAGTGAACTGGGCTGGACAACTGAAGCTTTCTTT
CAGSELGWTTEAFF
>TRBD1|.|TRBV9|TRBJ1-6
TGTGCCAGCAGCGTAACAGGGGGGGCTAATTCACCCCTCCACTTT
CASSVTGGANSPLHF
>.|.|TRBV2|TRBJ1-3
TGTGCCAGCAGTGAGGGGGGACCGTTCTCTGGAAACACCATATATTTT
CASSEGGPFSGNTIYF
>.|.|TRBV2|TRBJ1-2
TGTGCCAGCAGTGGGTTGGGGTCGGTGAACGGAGGATATGGCTACACCTTC
CASSGLGSVNGGYGYTF
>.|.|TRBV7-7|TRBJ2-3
TGTGCTAGCAGCCGTAGAGCGAGCGCAGATACGCAGTATTTT
CASSRRASADTQYF
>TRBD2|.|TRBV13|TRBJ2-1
TGTGCCAGCAGCTCAGTTCCGGGACTAGCGGGGAATGAGCAGTTCTTC
CASSSVPGLAGNEQFF
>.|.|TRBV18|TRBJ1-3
TGTGCCAGCTCAGGGACAGGAAACACCATATATTTT
CASSGTGNTIYF
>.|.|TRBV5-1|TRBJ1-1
TGCGCCAGCAGCTCCATTGACAGTGACACTGAAGCTTTCTTT
CASSSIDSDTEAFF
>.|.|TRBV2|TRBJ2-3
TGTGCCAGCTATGGCACAGATACGCAGTATTTT
CASYGTDTQYF
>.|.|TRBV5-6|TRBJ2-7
TGTGCCAGCAGCTGGTCAGGGGCCTACCTCGGGCAGTACTTC
CASSWSGAYLGQYF
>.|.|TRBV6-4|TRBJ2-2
TGTGCCAGCAGTGACTCACAGGGGAACACCGGGGAGCTGTTTTTT
CASSDSQGNTGELFF
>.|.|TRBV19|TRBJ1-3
TGTGCCAGTACCCCAACGCCCCGGGGAAACACCATATATTTT
CASTPTPRGNTIYF
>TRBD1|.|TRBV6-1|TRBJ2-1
TGTGCCAGCAGTGAAGAAAACAGGGGAAATGAGCAGTTCTTC
CASSEENRGNEQFF
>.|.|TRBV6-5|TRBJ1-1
TGTGCCAGCAGTTCATTCGGTCTGAACACTGAAGCTTTCTTT
CASSSFGLNTEAFF
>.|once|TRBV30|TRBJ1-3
TGTGCCTGGAGACCCGCGGGGGGGGCTGGAAACACCATATATTTT
CAWRPAGGAGNTIYF
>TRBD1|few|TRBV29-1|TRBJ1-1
TGCAGCGCTGCGACAGGGGGCAACACTGAAGCTTTCTTT
CSAATGGNTEAFF
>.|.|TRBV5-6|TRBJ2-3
TGTGCCAGCAGCTTTTACAGGGATGGGTTAGATACGCAGTATTTT
CASSFYRDGLDTQYF
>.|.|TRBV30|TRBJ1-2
TGTGCCTGGAGTTTGGGACTGCTAGCTAACTATGGCTACACCTTC
CAWSLGLLANYGYTF
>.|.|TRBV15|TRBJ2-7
TGTGCCACCAGCCCCAACTACGAGCAGTACTTC
CATSPNYEQYF
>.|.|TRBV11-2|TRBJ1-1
TGTGCCAGCAGCTTAGATAGAGGAGACACTGAAGCTTTCTTT
CASSLDRGDTEAFF
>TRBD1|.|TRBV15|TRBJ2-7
TGTGCCACCAGCAGGCACCTGGACAGGAACGAGCAGTACTTC
CATSRHLDRNEQYF
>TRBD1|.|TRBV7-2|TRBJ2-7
TGTGCCAGCAGCTTTGACAGGGGGCCCGACGAGCAGTACTTC
CASSFDRGPDEQYF
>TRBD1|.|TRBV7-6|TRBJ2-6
TGTGCCAGCAGCTTCTCGGACAGGGTCGTCTCTGGGGCCAACGTCCTGACTTTC
CASSFSDRVVSGANVLTF
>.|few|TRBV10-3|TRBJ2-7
TGTGCCATCACTCCGGGACTCCCCAGCGAGCAGTACTTC
CAITPGLPSEQYF
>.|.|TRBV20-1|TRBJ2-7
TGCAGTGCAAACAGGGATTACGAGCAGTACTTC
CSANRDYEQYF
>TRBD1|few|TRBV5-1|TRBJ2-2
TGCGCCAGCAGTCCCTCGATACAGGGGGCCGGGGAGCTGTTTTTT
CASSPSIQGAGELFF
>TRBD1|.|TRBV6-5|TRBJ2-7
TGTGCCAGCAGGGGGACAGGGAAGAACTTCTACGAGCAGTACTTC
CASRGTGKNFYEQYF
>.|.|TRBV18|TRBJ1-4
TGTGCCAGCTCACCTCCGGCTGCCCCCGAGCGGGAAAAACTGTTTTTT
CASSPPAAPEREKLFF
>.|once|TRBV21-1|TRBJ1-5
TGTGCCAGCAGCAAAGTCCGCCCGGGACAGGGAAGTAGCAATCAGCCCCAGCATTTT
CASSKVRPGQGSSNQPQHF
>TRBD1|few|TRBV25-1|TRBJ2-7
TGTGCCAGCAAGGACAGGGGAATTGGCGAGCAGTACTTC
CASKDRGIGEQYF
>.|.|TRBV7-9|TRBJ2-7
TGTGCCAGCAGCATTCAATACGAGCAGTACTTC
CASSIQYEQYF
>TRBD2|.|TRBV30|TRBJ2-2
TGTGCCTGGAGTTACCAGCGGGGGGTAAACACCGGGGAGCTGTTTTTT
CAWSYQRGVNTGELFF
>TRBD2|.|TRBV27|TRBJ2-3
TGTGCCAGCAGTACCACGACTAGCCCAGATACGCAGTATTTT
CASSTTTSPDTQYF
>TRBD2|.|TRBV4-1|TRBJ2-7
TGCGCCAGCAGCCAATGGGTCTCTAGCGGTCTTGAGGAGTACTTC
CASSQWVSSGLEEYF
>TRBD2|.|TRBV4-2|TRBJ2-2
TGTGCCAGCAGCCAATTAGCGGGGCGGAACACCGGGGAGCTGTTTTTT
CASSQLAGRNTGELFF
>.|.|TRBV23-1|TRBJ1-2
TGCGCCAGCATCCTGCCGTACATCTATGGCTACACCTTC
CASILPYIYGYTF
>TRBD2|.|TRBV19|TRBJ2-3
TGTGCCAGTAGTATTAGCGGGGGAGATACGCAGTATTTT
CASSISGGDTQYF
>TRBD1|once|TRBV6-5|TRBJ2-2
TGTGCCAGCAGTCATGGACAGGCGAACACCGGGGAGCTGTTTTTT
CASSHGQANTGELFF
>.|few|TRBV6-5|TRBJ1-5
TGTGCCAGCAACGAACAGTCCAATCAGCCCCAGCATTTT
CASNEQSNQPQHF
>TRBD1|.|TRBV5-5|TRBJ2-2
TGTGCCAGCAGCACGGACAGGGGGCGGACCGGGGAGCTGTTTTTT
CASSTDRGRTGELFF
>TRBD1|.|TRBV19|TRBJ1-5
TGTGCCATCTCTTCAATACGAGGGGGCCTCGCTAATCAGCCCCAGCATTTT
CAISSIRGGLANQPQHF
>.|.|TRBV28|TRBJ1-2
TGTGCCAGCAGTTTACAGGGCTCGTATGGCTACACCTTC
CASSLQGSYGYTF
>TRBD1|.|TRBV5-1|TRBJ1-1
TGCGCCAGCAGCTTAGGATCAGGGGGCGGCCCAAGAAACACTGAAGCTTTCTTT
CASSLGSGGGPRNTEAFF
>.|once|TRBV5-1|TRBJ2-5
TGCGCCAGCAGCACCCCAGGTCTCCAAGAGACCCAGTACTTC
CASSTPGLQETQYF
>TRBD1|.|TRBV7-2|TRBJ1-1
TGTGCCAGCAGCCTAAAACAGGGGGCTGAGGCTTTCTTT
CASSLKQGAEAFF
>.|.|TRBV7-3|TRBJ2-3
TGTGCCAGCAGCTCCTGGACTAGCACAGATACGCAGTATTTT
CASSSWTSTDTQYF